This T cell receptor beta chain was observed in a study of type 1 regulatory T cells. In regard to this clonotype: The antigen is undetermined.

This CDR3 is 13 amino acids long. Per germline, CDR1 KGHSH and CDR2 LQKENI. Trimming cost V 3 bases and J 7 bases, with 13 bases left between them. TCRdb reprocessed the reads via MiXCR and lists one record per CDR3 protein. The sample yields 68,000 or so distinct CDR3 sequences, about 50% seen once. The sequencing input was cultured non-Tr1 T cells, either the whole culture or a sorted T cell fraction (not recorded which). The chain couples TRBV18 to TRBJ2-7, with D tentatively TRBD2 (6 bases). The clonotype originates from a human donor in good health. This chain's CDR3 is CASSPGLGGEQYF. CDR3 DNA sequence: TGTGCCAGCTCACCGGGGTTAGGAGGGGAGCAGTACTTC.